This is a list of T cell receptor beta chains from one sample in a study of T cell responses to AZD1222 COVID-19 vaccine. Sequenced by immunoSEQ multiplex PCR; TCRdb stores in-frame clones only, minus some. Found here are roughly 150,000 clones, approximately 90% of them singletons; the top ten hold 3% to 4%. Sequences were derived from peripheral blood, sampled on day 0 of MenACWY control vaccination. The origin of the receptors is an adult in good health. The CDR3 runs from the conserved cysteine through the conserved F or W. D genes are given only for firm matches. Rows may omit the clone size; those that give it use once, few, many or a size class.

J gene | D gene | clone size | V gene | CDR3 protein | CDR3 DNA
TRBJ1-2 | . | . | TRBV6-5 | CASREVDRGYTF | TGTGCCAGCCGGGAGGTCGATCGCGGCTACACCTTC
TRBJ1-1 | . | . | TRBV7-2 | CASSFSPRGSEAFF | TGTGCCAGCAGCTTCTCCCCCAGGGGATCTGAAGCTTTCTTT
TRBJ2-5 | TRBD1 | . | TRBV28 | CASSSPRTGEETQYF | TGTGCCAGCAGTTCCCCGCGGACAGGGGAAGAGACCCAGTACTTC
TRBJ2-2 | . | . | TRBV5-4 | CASSLAGRTGELFF | TGTGCCAGCAGCTTGGCGGGGAGGACCGGGGAGCTGTTTTTT
TRBJ1-5 | . | few | TRBV7-8 | CASSSLQALSNQPQHF | TGTGCCAGCAGCTCTCTACAGGCCCTAAGCAATCAGCCCCAGCATTTT
TRBJ1-1 | . | . | TRBV21-1 | CASSKGRGNTEAFF | TGTGCCAGCAGCAAAGGACGGGGAAACACTGAAGCTTTCTTT
TRBJ2-7 | TRBD1 | . | TRBV24-1 | CATSDLRQGTYEQYF | TGTGCCACCAGTGATCTGAGACAGGGAACCTACGAGCAGTACTTC
TRBJ1-1 | TRBD1 | . | TRBV6-6 | CASTGQGIPEAFF | TGTGCCAGCACTGGACAGGGGATCCCTGAAGCTTTCTTT
TRBJ1-2 | . | . | TRBV19 | CASLPNEQVPLANYGYTF | TGTGCCAGTCTACCCAACGAACAGGTCCCTTTAGCTAACTATGGCTACACCTTC
TRBJ2-1 | TRBD2 | . | TRBV7-9 | CASSLVGGAYNEQFF | TGTGCCAGCAGCTTAGTCGGGGGGGCCTACAATGAGCAGTTCTTC
TRBJ2-7 | . | . | TRBV7-9 | CASSATISTRQYF | TGTGCCAGCAGCGCTACGATATCTACGAGGCAGTACTTC
TRBJ2-1 | . | . | TRBV5-4 | CASSRGYRGTYNEQFF | TGTGCCAGCAGTCGGGGGTATCGCGGGACCTACAATGAGCAGTTCTTC
TRBJ1-2 | . | . | TRBV28 | CAIRELSRGYTF | TGTGCCATCAGGGAATTATCGCGGGGCTACACCTTC
TRBJ1-4 | . | . | TRBV18 | CASSRGRNEKLFF | TGTGCCAGCTCACGGGGACGAAATGAAAAACTGTTTTTT
TRBJ2-7 | . | once | TRBV14 | CASSKRLITRQYF | TGTGCCAGCAGCAAGCGTCTAATTACGAGGCAGTACTTC
TRBJ2-7 | TRBD1 | . | TRBV19 | CANPRDRTASYEQYF | TGTGCCAACCCGAGGGACAGGACTGCTTCCTACGAGCAGTACTTC
TRBJ1-2 | TRBD1 | . | TRBV6-6 | CASTRGEANYGYTF | TGTGCCAGCACCAGGGGGGAAGCTAACTATGGCTACACCTTC
TRBJ1-4 | . | . | TRBV9 | CASSVKPACGLFF | TGTGCCAGCAGCGTAAAGCCGGCCTGCGGACTGTTTTTT
TRBJ2-1 | . | . | TRBV7-9 | CATNSGGLAYNEQFF | TGTGCCACCAACTCTGGGGGTTTGGCCTACAATGAGCAGTTCTTC
TRBJ2-5 | . | . | TRBV2 | CASSMDIQETQYF | TGTGCCAGCAGTATGGATATACAAGAGACCCAGTACTTC
TRBJ2-5 | TRBD2 | . | TRBV6-1 | CASSALAGAGGETQYF | TGTGCCAGCAGTGCCCTAGCGGGGGCTGGGGGAGAGACCCAGTACTTC
TRBJ2-5 | . | . | TRBV7-2 | CASSLDHGRQETQYF | TGTGCCAGCAGCTTAGATCACGGCAGGCAAGAGACCCAGTACTTC
TRBJ1-1 | . | . | TRBV12-3/TRBV12-4 | CASTDQMNTEAFF | TGTGCCAGCACCGACCAGATGAACACTGAAGCTTTCTTT
TRBJ2-2 | . | . | TRBV24-1 | CATSDTRELFF | TGTGCCACCAGTGATACGAGGGAGCTGTTTTTT
TRBJ2-6 | . | . | TRBV20-1 | CSASSGNGANVLTF | TGCAGTGCTAGTTCGGGGAATGGGGCCAACGTCCTGACTTTC
TRBJ2-7 | . | . | TRBV7-2 | CASSLDRYSYEQYF | TGTGCCAGCAGCTTAGACAGGTACTCCTACGAGCAGTACTTC
TRBJ2-7 | TRBD2 | . | TRBV10-3 | CAISASSGGATREQYF | TGTGCCATCAGTGCCTCTAGCGGGGGGGCCACTCGGGAGCAGTACTTC
TRBJ2-3 | . | . | TRBV30 | CAWSQHQDTQYF | TGTGCCTGGAGTCAACATCAAGATACGCAGTATTTT
TRBJ2-7 | TRBD2 | once | TRBV27 | CASSLLAARGAGRYEQYF | TGTGCCAGCAGTTTACTGGCGGCACGGGGAGCGGGGCGCTACGAGCAGTACTTC
TRBJ1-1 | . | . | TRBV5-1 | CASSLGVGNTEAFF | TGCGCCAGCAGCTTGGGGGTGGGGAACACTGAAGCTTTCTTT
TRBJ1-2 | TRBD1 | . | TRBV23-1 | CARGQARYGYTF | TGCGCCAGGGGACAGGCTAGGTATGGCTACACCTTC
TRBJ1-3 | . | . | TRBV19 | CASTQKGGNTIYF | TGTGCCAGTACCCAGAAGGGTGGTAACACCATATATTTT
TRBJ2-6 | . | . | TRBV23-1 | CASSHPSRCTAGANVLTF | TGCGCCAGCAGTCATCCCTCCCGGTGTACGGCTGGGGCCAACGTCCTGACTTTC
TRBJ1-5 | . | once | TRBV7-2 | CASSLVWGGDQPQHF | TGTGCCAGCAGCTTAGTTTGGGGTGGGGATCAGCCCCAGCATTTT
TRBJ1-5 | . | . | TRBV19 | CASSPFSGMGNQPQHF | TGTGCCAGTAGTCCCTTTTCCGGGATGGGCAATCAGCCCCAGCATTTT
TRBJ1-5 | TRBD1 | . | TRBV28 | CASSETDRVFQPQHF | TGTGCCAGCAGCGAGACAGACAGGGTGTTTCAGCCCCAGCATTTT
TRBJ2-6 | . | . | TRBV11-3 | CASSLTSSLWANVLTF | TGTGCCAGCAGCTTAACCTCCTCACTCTGGGCCAACGTCCTGACTTTC
TRBJ1-1 | TRBD1 | . | TRBV18 | CASSQEQGAPAFF | TGTGCCAGCTCACAGGAACAGGGGGCGCCGGCTTTCTTT
TRBJ1-1 | . | . | TRBV19 | CASSINRNTEAFF | TGTGCCAGTAGTATTAACAGGAACACTGAAGCTTTCTTT
TRBJ2-7 | . | . | TRBV2 | CASSEEGRAYYEQYF | TGTGCCAGCAGTGAAGAGGGCAGGGCCTACTACGAGCAGTACTTC
TRBJ1-2 | . | once | TRBV7-2 | CASSQRGGRWDGYTF | TGTGCCAGCAGCCAACGGGGGGGGCGGTGGGATGGCTACACCTTC
TRBJ1-4 | . | . | TRBV28 | CASSLPGGATNEKLFF | TGTGCCAGCAGTTTGCCGGGGGGCGCAACTAATGAAAAACTGTTTTTT
TRBJ2-3 | TRBD1 | . | TRBV6-5 | CASIPDRASTDTQYF | TGTGCCAGCATCCCGGACAGGGCTAGCACAGATACGCAGTATTTT
TRBJ1-2 | . | . | TRBV6-5 | CASRGQSNYGYTF | TGTGCCAGCAGAGGACAGTCTAACTATGGCTACACCTTC
TRBJ2-2 | TRBD1 | . | TRBV7-9 | CASSPPGQGWTGELFF | TGTGCCAGCAGCCCACCGGGACAGGGGTGGACCGGGGAGCTGTTTTTT
TRBJ1-2 | . | . | TRBV7-9 | CASSLAVSVSYGYTF | TGTGCCAGCAGCTTAGCAGTCAGCGTTTCTTATGGCTACACCTTC